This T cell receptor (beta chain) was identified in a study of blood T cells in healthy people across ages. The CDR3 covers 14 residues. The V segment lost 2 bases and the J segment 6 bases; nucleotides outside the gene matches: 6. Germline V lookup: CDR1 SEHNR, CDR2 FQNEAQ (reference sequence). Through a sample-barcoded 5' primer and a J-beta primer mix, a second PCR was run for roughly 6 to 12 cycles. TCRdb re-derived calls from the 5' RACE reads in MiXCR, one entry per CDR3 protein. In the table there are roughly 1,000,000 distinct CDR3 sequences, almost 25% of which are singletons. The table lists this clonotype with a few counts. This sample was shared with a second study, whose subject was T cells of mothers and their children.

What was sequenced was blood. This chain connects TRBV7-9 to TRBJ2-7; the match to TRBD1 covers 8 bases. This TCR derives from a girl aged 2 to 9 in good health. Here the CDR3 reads CASSLRTGWGEQYF. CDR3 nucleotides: TGTGCCAGCAGCTTAAGGACAGGGTGGGGCGAGCAGTACTTC.